This T cell receptor (beta chain) was recorded in a study of OX40 agonist ivuxolimab in advanced cancers. TCRdb's table, derived via immunoSEQ multiplex PCR, lists solely in-frame clones and lacks some. The sample has more than 65,000 clones; about 86% are singletons. Samples were taken at baseline and on day 1 of cycles 4 and 7. Only one count was recorded for this clone. The TCR comes from an adult with an advanced solid tumor such as melanoma, head and neck, liver or kidney cancer. The source was CD4+ or CD8+ T cells sorted from blood, collected in a trial of the OX40 agonist ivuxolimab.

CDR3: CASSQNELTRGQTGELFF. CDR3 DNA sequence: TGTGCCAGCTCACAGAACGAACTCACTAGGGGGCAAACCGGGGAGCTGTTTTTT. This chain links TRBV18 with TRBJ2-2, with 7 bases matching TRBD1. Germline loops: CDR1 KGHSH, CDR2 LQKENI. V shed 4 bases, J shed 5 bases, and the junction held 16 bases outside the gene matches. There are 18 residues in the CDR3.